The following is a TCR beta chain sequence with its context. Germline V gives CDR1 MDHEN, CDR2 SYDVKM. The CDR3 totals 18 residues. V was pared by 5 bases and J by 0 bases, with 8 bases of the junction left unmatched. This entry is derived from a study of cytomegalovirus exposure and HLA in healthy donors. This table comes from immunoSEQ multiplex PCR, and its TCRdb copy is limited to in-frame clones, with some not included. This sample has 130,000 or so clones, with around 90% found just once. The genes are TRBV28 and TRBJ2-7; TRBD2 aligns across 15 bases. Sequencing was done on a sample of PBMCs. The receptor's source is a woman in her twenties or thirties in good health and CMV-seropositive. CDR3 nucleotides: TGTGCCAGCAGTCTGGGACTAGCGGGGGGTGAGAGCTCCTACGAGCAGTACTTC. Translating it yields CASSLGLAGGESSYEQYF.